This entry lists 4 T cell receptor beta chains sequenced from one sample in a study of blood T cell repertoires in COVID-19. The protocol was immunoSEQ multiplex PCR, while the TCRdb copy is restricted to in-frame clones and leaves out a portion. The data show about 140,000 clones, with approximately 78% seen just once and about 4.3% held by the top ten. Sequencing was performed on peripheral blood. The receptors were sampled from a woman of 80 years or more with acute or convalescent COVID-19.

The genes are TRBV30 and TRBJ2-1, with 10 bases aligning to TRBD2. CDR3 length: 14 residues. Germline values: CDR1 GTSNPN, CDR2 SVGIG (reference sequence). V trimming: 2 bases; J trimming: 8 bases; junction bases outside the gene matches: 6. The DNA of the CDR3 is TGTGCCTGGAGTTCACTAGCGGGACGGGATGAGCAGTTCTTC. Translated, it gives CAWSSLAGRDEQFF.

This rearrangement joins TRBV27 to TRBJ1-5, with 9 bases matching TRBD1. CDR1 and CDR2 from the germline V gene are MNHEY and SMNVEV (reference sequence). The trim removed 4 bases at V and 7 bases at J, leaving 23 bases unmatched. This CDR3 comprises 20 residues. CDR3 sequence reads: CASSWNRDRAPVGYSQPQHF. The CDR3 nucleotides read TGTGCCAGCAGTTGGAATCGGGACAGGGCTCCGGTCGGTTATTCCCAGCCCCAGCATTTT.

The V and J genes are TRBV2 and TRBJ2-7; D is possibly TRBD1 (5 bases). V lost 3 bases to trimming and J lost 0 bases, with 9 bases between them. Germline-derived CDR1 and CDR2 are SNHLY and FYNNEI. The CDR3 contains 14 residues. The CDR3 nucleotides are TGTGCCAGCAGTGACCAGACAGTCTCCTACGAGCAGTACTTC. Translated, it gives CASSDQTVSYEQYF.

The V call is TRBV18, the J call TRBJ2-7; 7 positions match TRBD1. Looked up from germline, CDR1 is KGHSH and CDR2 is LQKENI. V lost 4 bases, J lost 7 bases, and 4 bases stayed unmatched. This CDR3 spans 12 amino acids. CDR3 nucleotides: TGTGCCAGCTCACGGCCGGACAGGGAGCAGTACTTC. Its protein product is CASSRPDREQYF. Full variable domain (outside the CDR3, taken from reference TRBV18 and TRBJ2-7): NAGVMQNPRHLVRRRGQEARLRCSPMKGHSHVYWYRQLPEEGLKFMVYLQKENIIDESGMPKERFSAEFPKEGPSILRIQQVVRGDSAAYFCASSRPDREQYFGPGTRLTVT.